Presented here are 14 T cell receptor beta chains from one specimen sequenced in a study of patients and donors after allogeneic stem cell transplantation. TCRdb redid the calling of the RT-PCR reads with MiXCR, one entry per CDR3 protein. The table includes roughly 150,000 distinct CDR3 sequences, 24% detected once. The material sequenced was blood, either unsorted or a sorted T cell fraction (not recorded which). These receptors all stem from a human donor who was either an allogeneic HSCT recipient or a stem cell or donor lymphocyte infusion donor (not recorded which). It is not recorded whose cells these are; they may come from a transplant donor.

The chain combines TRBV6-5 with TRBJ2-6, with 9 positions matching TRBD1. The CDR3 covers 16 residues. Germline lookup yields CDR1 MNHEY and CDR2 SVGAGI. With V trimmed by 10 bases and J by 3 bases, 10 bases remained unmatched. As DNA, the CDR3 is TGTGCCACCGAACAGGGGGCACAGGGTGGGGCCAACGTCCTGACTTTC. Residues: CATEQGAQGGANVLTF.

The chain joins TRBV3-1 to TRBJ2-5, with 8 bases lining up with TRBD1. CDR1 is LGHDT, CDR2 YNNKEL, per germline (reference sequence). V lost 2 bases, J lost 1 base, and 3 bases stayed unmatched. CDR3 length equals 15 residues. The chain's CDR3 is CASSQTTGGQETQYF. The CDR3 nucleotides read TGTGCCAGCAGCCAAACTACAGGGGGCCAAGAGACCCAGTACTTC.

This clonotype has more than one count but fewer than ten. V gene TRBV5-1 combines with J gene TRBJ1-1; D gene uncertain. The ends were cut back, 1 base at V and 0 bases at J, with 10 bases in the middle. The germline gives CDR1 SGHRS, CDR2 YFSETQ. The CDR3 is 15 residues long. CDR3 DNA sequence: TGCGCCAGCAGCTTGATGAGGGCAATGAACACTGAAGCTTTCTTT. This encodes CASSLMRAMNTEAFF.

V usage is TRBV12-3 or TRBV12-4 and J usage is TRBJ2-1; 12 bases match TRBD2. The J segment lost 7 bases and the V segment lost 6 bases, leaving 7 bases of the junction unmatched. This CDR3 has 15 amino acids. The CDR3 sequence: CASSRLAGAWNEQFF. The CDR3 bases are TGTGCCAGCAGCAGACTAGCGGGAGCTTGGAATGAGCAGTTCTTC.

J is TRBJ2-1 and V is TRBV5-1, with 8 nucleotides matching TRBD2. V gave up 4 bases and J gave up 10 bases; unmatched junction bases: 13. This CDR3 is 15 amino acids long. Germline V gene sequence: CDR1 SGHRS, CDR2 YFSETQ. The CDR3: CASSLMTQRESEQFF. The CDR3 DNA sequence: TGCGCCAGCAGCCTAATGACCCAGCGGGAGTCGGAGCAGTTCTTC.

This clonotype was recorded a few times. V is TRBV5-1 and J is TRBJ1-1; D is undetermined. CDR3 length equals 17 residues. Trimming shortened V by 1 base and J by 3 bases, and 19 bases separated the two germline ends. From germline, CDR1 is SGHRS and CDR2 YFSETQ. CDR3 in DNA: TGCGCCAGCAGCTTGTCTCTGGAGGCCCCTGGGGACACTGAAGCTTTCTTT. Translating gives CASSLSLEAPGDTEAFF.

This clonotype turned up a few times. This CDR3 reads CASFLAGGLEQFF. CDR3 DNA sequence: TGTGCCAGCTTCTTAGCGGGGGGGCTTGAGCAGTTCTTC. The V call is TRBV7-2, the J call TRBJ2-1; 11 bases are shared with TRBD2. Germline assignment: CDR1 SGHTA and CDR2 FQGNSA. The V segment lost 8 bases and the J segment 9 bases; nucleotides outside the gene matches: 6. The CDR3 runs to 13 residues.

The sample holds a few counts of this clonotype. The chain has TRBV7-8 and TRBJ2-1; 11 nucleotides match TRBD2. The V gene end was trimmed by 5 bases and the J gene end by 6 bases; junction bases not matched to a gene: 6. The CDR3 is 15 residues long. Germline V gene data show CDR1 as SGHVS and CDR2 as FQNEAQ. In DNA form, the CDR3 reads TGTGCCAGCAGCGACCTAGCGGGGGGCAGCAATGAGCAGTTCTTC. As protein: CASSDLAGGSNEQFF.

In its sample, this clonotype was seen a few times. The chain is built from TRBV20-1 and TRBJ1-1; D gene unclear. Deletions cut 3 bases from V and 0 bases from J, with 8 bases between. Germline assignment: CDR1 DFQATT and CDR2 SNEGSKA (reference sequence). The CDR3 is made up of 13 amino acids. The CDR3 DNA is TGCAGTGCTAGCCCAAACATGAACACTGAAGCTTTCTTT. Amino acids: CSASPNMNTEAFF.

CDR3 sequence: CASSFFGLAEQFF. As DNA, the CDR3 is TGTGCCAGCAGCTTCTTCGGACTAGCGGAGCAGTTCTTC. The J gene is TRBJ2-1, the V gene TRBV7-2; TRBD2 aligns across 9 bases. The trim removed 3 bases at V and 10 bases at J, leaving 4 bases unmatched. CDR1 SGHTA and CDR2 FQGNSA come from the germline V gene. The CDR3 is 13 amino acids.

Details on this clonotype: As the CDR3 is not closed by the conserved phenylalanine or tryptophan, this likely results from a read error. The rearrangement links TRBV20-1 to TRBJ2-2; 9 nucleotides align to TRBD2. This CDR3 region has 14 residues. The J segment lost 5 bases and the V segment lost 3 bases, leaving 4 bases of the junction unmatched. CDR1 and CDR2 from the germline V gene are DFQATT and SNEGSKA (reference sequence). The CDR3 spells CSARGLANTGELFL. The CDR3, as DNA: TGCAGTGCTAGGGGACTAGCAAATACCGGGGAGCTGTTTTTG.

This clonotype was recorded a few times. The V and J genes are TRBV28 and TRBJ2-7; 8 positions agree with TRBD1. V lost 4 bases, J lost 1 base, and 9 bases stayed unmatched. This CDR3 has 16 amino acids. Germline values: CDR1 MDHEN, CDR2 SYDVKM. CDR3 protein: CASSSTNDRGSYEQYF. The CDR3 nucleotides are TGTGCCAGCAGTTCCACCAACGACAGGGGTTCCTACGAGCAGTACTTC.

The chain uses TRBV12-3 or TRBV12-4 and TRBJ2-5; D could derive from TRBD1 or TRBD2 (6 bases each). This CDR3 has 13 amino acids. V lost 6 bases to trimming and J lost 4 bases, with 12 bases between them. The CDR3 DNA sequence: TGTGCCAGCAGGAAAGGGGGAGGAGAGACCCAGTACTTC. This gives the protein CASRKGGGETQYF.

The chain joins TRBV7-3 to TRBJ2-2; D gene ambiguous. Trimming stripped 1 base from V and 1 base from J, with 7 bases between. Germline CDR1 and CDR2: SGHTA and FQGTGA. The CDR3 extends over 15 amino acids. CDR3 loop: CASSLSRQNTGELFF. In nucleotides, the CDR3 is TGTGCCAGCAGCTTAAGTAGGCAGAACACCGGGGAGCTGTTTTTT. The whole variable domain, filled in from reference TRBV7-3 and TRBJ2-2, reads GAGVSQTPSNKVTEKGKYVELRCDPISGHTALYWYRQSLGQGPEFLIYFQGTGAADDSGLPNDRFFAVRPEGSVSTLKIQRTERGDSAVYLCASSLSRQNTGELFFGEGSRLTVL.